This passage covers 5 T cell receptor beta chains from one sample sequenced in a study of early T cells in non-severe SARS-CoV-2 infection. TCRdb fed the 5' RACE reads into MiXCR, producing one record per CDR3 protein. The table includes some 57,000 distinct CDR3 sequences, less than 11% detected once. Sequences were obtained from whole blood. The receptors derive from an adult who was a healthcare worker with PCR-confirmed SARS-CoV-2 infection or an uninfected control (not recorded which).

This clonotype occurred many times. The chain joins TRBV20-1 to TRBJ1-1, with 7 positions matching TRBD1. Trimming removed 0 bases from V and 0 bases from J; junction bases left unmatched: 7. Per germline, CDR1 DFQATT and CDR2 SNEGSKA (reference sequence). The CDR3 extends over 16 amino acids. Here the CDR3 DNA reads TGCAGTGCTAGAGATGAGAGGGGGCGCATGAACACTGAAGCTTTCTTT. This gives the protein CSARDERGRMNTEAFF.

There are a few counts of this clonotype. The chain has TRBV7-3 and TRBJ2-7; tentative D call: TRBD1 (5 bases). This CDR3 has 15 residues. V was pared by 3 bases and J by 0 bases, with 12 bases between. Germline lookup yields CDR1 SGHTA and CDR2 FQGTGA. The CDR3 coding sequence is TGTGCCAGCAGCTTCGGATCAGGGTCCTCCTACGAGCAGTACTTC. It encodes CASSFGSGSSYEQYF.

This clonotype occurred many times. The rearrangement joins TRBV7-6 to TRBJ2-2; 9 bases match TRBD1. The CDR3 has 16 amino acids. Germline CDR1 and CDR2: SGHVS and FNYEAQ. The trim removed 5 bases at V and 3 bases at J, leaving 7 bases unmatched. CDR3 sequence: CASSPRQGDYTGELFF. The CDR3 region has the DNA TGTGCCAGCAGCCCAAGACAGGGGGACTACACCGGGGAGCTGTTTTTT.

In this sample, this clonotype turned up a few times. V is TRBV29-1 and J is TRBJ1-1; D possibly corresponds to TRBD1 (6 bases). With 4 bases removed from V and 5 bases from J, the gap between germline ends came to 17 bases. This CDR3 spans 14 amino acids. Germline V gives CDR1 SQVTM, CDR2 ANQGSEA. As DNA, the CDR3 is TGCAGCGTTGCTAGGGGGGGGCAAGGGACTGAAGCTTTCTTT. It specifies CSVARGGQGTEAFF.

This clonotype has a count of ten or more. This chain uses TRBV24-1 with TRBJ2-7; D possibly uses TRBD1 or TRBD2 (6 bases each). The CDR3 contains 15 residues. V gave up 12 bases and J gave up 0 bases, with 20 bases separating them. Germline-derived CDR1 and CDR2 are KGHDR and SFDVKD. Here the CDR3 reads CALRRDKKSSYEQYF. The CDR3 DNA follows: TGTGCCCTCAGGAGGGACAAAAAAAGCTCCTACGAGCAGTACTTC.